This TCR beta chain was sequenced during a study of Graves' ophthalmopathy and Graves' hyperthyroidism. Notes on the study in general: A 13-signature model separated ophthalmopathy from stable hyperthyroidism, roughly 86% sensitivity, around 79% specificity.

Beta-chain TCR CDR3 regions were amplified from RNA transcripts. Second-round multiplex PCR followed a first-round RT-PCR using HTBI primers. TCRdb redid the calling of the multiplex PCR reads with MiXCR, one entry per CDR3 protein. The table records about 700,000 distinct CDR3 sequences, around 40% of them present only once. In germline, CDR1 is SGDLS, CDR2 YYNGEE. The CDR3 is 16 amino acids. V shed 0 bases, J shed 5 bases, and the junction held 9 bases outside the gene matches. A few counts support this clonotype. No antigen is known for it. This TCR was sampled from an adult man with Graves' ophthalmopathy. Specimen: peripheral blood. The chain employs TRBV9 and TRBJ2-7, with 9 positions matching TRBD1. DNA of the CDR3: TGTGCCAGCAGCGTAGATTACGGGACAGGGTTACACGAGCAGTACTTC. Translation: CASSVDYGTGLHEQYF.